These 8 T cell receptor beta chains were sequenced from one sample in a study of identical twins. MiXCR was run by TCRdb on the 5' RACE reads, yielding one entry per CDR3 protein. Of 350,000 to 450,000 distinct CDR3 sequences detected, about 18% appear once; the ten largest clones hold 9% to 15%. Sequences were obtained from naive T cells sorted from blood. The receptors derive from a man in his forties or fifties in good health.

V and J are TRBV7-2 and TRBJ2-1; D is possibly TRBD1 or TRBD2 (7 bases each). There are 16 residues in the CDR3. Between the trimmed V and J ends, which lost 7 bases and 14 bases, there was a span of 30 bases. Germline values: CDR1 SGHTA, CDR2 FQGNSA. The CDR3 spells CASTLDSLLKAGGEFF. The CDR3 bases are TGTGCCAGCACCCTGGACAGCCTGCTCAAAGCAGGGGGGGAGTTCTTC. The whole variable domain, filled in from reference TRBV7-2 and TRBJ2-1, reads GAGVSQSPSNKVTEKGKDVELRCDPISGHTALYWYRQSLGQGLEFLIYFQGNSAPDKSGLPSDRFSAERTGGSVSTLTIQRTQQEDSAVYLCASTLDSLLKAGGEFFGPGTRLTVL.

In its sample, this clonotype was seen a few times. V gene TRBV29-1 combines with J gene TRBJ1-1; D is unresolved. Trimming pared 5 bases from V and 1 base from J, leaving 11 bases between. The CDR3 totals 13 residues. The germline V gene encodes CDR1 SQVTM and CDR2 ANQGSEA. The CDR3 sequence: CSVLGQPNTEAFF. The DNA of the CDR3 is TGCAGCGTTTTAGGTCAGCCGAACACTGAAGCTTTCTTT. Looking up the rest from reference TRBV29-1 and TRBJ1-1 gives the full variable domain: SAVISQKPSRDICQRGTSLTIQCQVDSQVTMMFWYRQQPGQSLTLIATANQGSEATYESGFVIDKFPISRPNLTFSTLTVSNMSPEDSSIYLCSVLGQPNTEAFFGQGTRLTVV.

This clonotype was found a few times. The V gene is TRBV28, the J gene TRBJ2-1, with D unclear. The CDR3 runs 13 residues. Per the germline V gene, CDR1 is MDHEN and CDR2 is SYDVKM. V gave up 10 bases and J gave up 8 bases, with 18 bases separating them. This CDR3 reads CATTSPVGYEQFF. CDR3 nucleotides: TGTGCCACTACCTCCCCCGTTGGGTATGAGCAGTTCTTC.

Many counts were recorded for this clonotype. This rearrangement joins TRBV12-3 or TRBV12-4 to TRBJ1-5; D is ambiguous. This CDR3 comprises 12 residues. The ends were cut back, 6 bases at V and 6 bases at J, with 9 bases in the middle. The CDR3 sequence: CASSSRTQPQHF. The CDR3 DNA is TGTGCCAGCAGCTCCAGAACTCAGCCCCAGCATTTT.

This clonotype was observed at least ten times. This chain links TRBV6-2 or TRBV6-3 with TRBJ2-3; 10 nucleotides align to TRBD2. V shed 10 bases and J 4 bases; nucleotides not matched to a gene: 23. The germline V gene has CDR1 MNHEY and CDR2 SVGEGT. There are 19 residues in the CDR3. The CDR3 DNA is TGTGCCACCTGGGAGAGAAGGACTAGCGGAGGGAGAGGGGCAGATACGCAGTATTTT. Its translation is CATWERRTSGGRGADTQYF.

This clonotype was seen ten or more times. This chain uses TRBV7-2 with TRBJ2-2; no clear D gene. Germline V CDR1 and CDR2: SGHTA, FQGNSA. CDR3 length equals 14 residues. Trimming took 1 base from V and 7 from J, leaving 10 bases between them. CDR3 sequence reads: CASSLVRKGGELFF. As DNA, the CDR3 is TGTGCCAGCAGCTTAGTTCGAAAGGGCGGGGAGCTGTTTTTT.

This clonotype was recorded many times. J is TRBJ1-6 and V is TRBV12-3 or TRBV12-4; no firm D call. The CDR3 has 13 amino acids. V lost 6 bases to trimming and J lost 7 bases, with 10 bases between them. In DNA, the CDR3 is TGTGCCAGCAGGCCTATAGAGAATTCACCCCTCCACTTT. Encoded protein: CASRPIENSPLHF.

This chain uses TRBV27 with TRBJ2-1, with D tentatively TRBD1 (5 bases). V gave up 8 bases and J gave up 8 bases, with 13 bases separating them. CDR1 and CDR2 (germline): MNHEY, SMNVEV (reference sequence). This CDR3 spans 12 amino acids. As DNA, the CDR3 is TGTGCCAGCTTAAGTAGGGGATATGAGCAGTTCTTC. Translation: CASLSRGYEQFF.